What follows are 21 T cell receptor beta chains derived from one specimen sequenced in a study of blood T cells in healthy people across ages (dated by TCRdb to the mid-2010s). The library came from 5' RACE. The sequencing machine was an Illumina HiSeq 2500. A second roughly 7 to 11 cycle PCR used a sample-barcoded 5' primer and a J-beta primer mix. TCRdb reprocessed the public reads (quality trimming at Q25 with fastp, clone calling with MiXCR) and kept in-frame beta chains. Each CDR3 protein gets just one entry, which takes the most common genes and DNA from the rows behind it. Here the sample has approximately 800,000 distinct CDR3 sequences; approximately 35% occur a single time. The leading ten clones occupy about an eighth of the sample. The sequenced sample was blood. The receptors stem from a man between 18 and 35 years old in good health.

A few counts support this clonotype. The genes are TRBV6-5 and TRBJ2-5; D is undetermined. Trimming pared 6 bases from V and 6 bases from J, leaving 8 bases between. This CDR3 region has 11 residues. Germline V lookup: CDR1 MNHEY, CDR2 SVGAGI. This CDR3 reads CASSRQKTQYF. CDR3 nucleotides: TGTGCCAGCAGCCGACAAAAGACCCAGTACTTC.

This clonotype was observed a handful of times. The chain joins TRBV20-1 to TRBJ2-1; 8 bases match TRBD1. V trimming: 6 bases; J trimming: 6 bases; junction bases outside the gene matches: 13. CDR1 DFQATT and CDR2 SNEGSKA come from the germline V gene (reference sequence). This CDR3 has 15 residues. The CDR3 coding sequence is TGCAGTGCCCAAACTCCGGGACAGGTCCCCAATGAGCAGTTCTTC. Translating it yields CSAQTPGQVPNEQFF.

The chain uses TRBV20-1 and TRBJ1-1, with 8 bases fitting TRBD1. The length of the CDR3 is 14 residues. Germline CDR1 is DFQATT and CDR2 is SNEGSKA (reference sequence). With 5 bases clipped from V and 4 bases from J, the junction kept 9 bases outside the gene matches. CDR3 DNA sequence: TGCAGTGCTCGGACAGGGCGTGGTGGCACTGAAGCTTTCTTT. It is translated as CSARTGRGGTEAFF.

The chain has TRBV12-3 or TRBV12-4 and TRBJ2-1; unclear D gene. V shed 1 base and J shed 9 bases, with 10 bases lying between them. This CDR3 is built from 13 residues. The CDR3 here is CASSLGLNVEQFF. Here the CDR3 DNA reads TGTGCCAGCAGTTTAGGGCTTAACGTTGAGCAGTTCTTC.

This clonotype has only a few counts. J is TRBJ2-7 and V is TRBV3-1, with 8 bases fitting TRBD2. V trimming: 0 bases; J trimming: 6 bases; junction bases outside the gene matches: 1. This CDR3 spans 13 amino acids. CDR1 is LGHDT and CDR2 is YNNKEL in the germline V gene (reference sequence). The CDR3 DNA sequence: TGTGCCAGCAGCCAAGATCGGGAGGGCGAGCAGTACTTC. It is translated as CASSQDREGEQYF.

In this sample, this clonotype turned up a few times. The rearrangement links TRBV4-3 to TRBJ1-4, with unresolved D. Germline V lookup: CDR1 LGHNA, CDR2 YSLEER. The CDR3 sequence is 15 residues long. Trimming cost V 0 bases and J 7 bases, with 12 bases left between them. CDR3 protein: CASSQDPGEGEKLFF. As DNA, the CDR3 is TGCGCCAGCAGCCAAGATCCCGGAGAGGGTGAAAAACTGTTTTTT.

The V and J genes are TRBV20-1 and TRBJ2-2, with 7 bases aligning to TRBD2. Germline V lookup: CDR1 DFQATT, CDR2 SNEGSKA (reference sequence). V gave up 1 base and J gave up 3 bases; unmatched junction bases: 8. The CDR3 runs 16 residues. CDR3 sequence (DNA): TGCAGTGCTAGAGTTTCAAGCGGGGAGGACACCGGGGAGCTGTTTTTT. This sequence encodes CSARVSSGEDTGELFF.

The chain joins TRBV28 to TRBJ2-1; D not resolved. The V gene's germline CDR1 is MDHEN and CDR2 SYDVKM. V dropped 5 bases and J dropped 12 bases, with 11 bases sitting between them. The CDR3 spans 11 residues. The CDR3 region has the DNA TGTGCCAGCAGTGAGACAAGGGTGCAGTTCTTC. This gives the protein CASSETRVQFF.

This clonotype was observed a handful of times. The chain uses TRBV15 and TRBJ2-5; TRBD2 might be the D (5 bases). Germline assignment: CDR1 LNHNV and CDR2 YYDKDF (reference sequence). Trimming shortened V by 3 bases and J by 11 bases, and 22 bases separated the two germline ends. The CDR3 has 15 residues. The CDR3 coding sequence is TGTGCCACCAGCAGGGACGCGGGCAGAACCTACGAACAGTACTTC. It codes for CATSRDAGRTYEQYF.

A few counts support this clonotype. The V and J genes are TRBV6-2 or TRBV6-3 and TRBJ2-4; tentative D call: TRBD1 (6 bases). Deletions cut 0 bases from V and 6 bases from J, with 9 bases between. The CDR3 length is 14 residues. The germline CDR1 and CDR2 sequences are MNHEY and SVGEGT. CDR3 sequence: CASSYSAGANIQYF. CDR3 bases: TGTGCCAGCAGTTACTCGGCAGGGGCAAACATTCAGTACTTC.

For this clonotype: At one end the junction does not follow the germline gene, possibly because of a read error. The V gene is TRBV20-1, the J gene TRBJ2-4, with 12 bases that match TRBD2. The length of the CDR3 is 16 residues. Germline CDR1 reads DFQATT; CDR2 reads SNEGSKA (reference sequence). CDR3 in amino acids: CRATGLAGGRVNEQYF. The CDR3 DNA is TGCAGGGCTACCGGGCTAGCGGGGGGGAGAGTGAATGAGCAGTACTTC.

This clonotype was observed a few times. The CDR3 region is CASSQDWRQGFYEQYF. In DNA, the CDR3 is TGTGCCAGCAGCCAAGATTGGAGACAGGGCTTTTACGAGCAGTACTTC. J is TRBJ2-7 and V is TRBV14; 7 nucleotides align to TRBD1. V trimming: 0 bases; J trimming: 4 bases; junction bases outside the gene matches: 9. Germline V lookup: CDR1 SGHDN, CDR2 FVKESK. This CDR3 has 16 residues.

The chain has TRBV11-2 and TRBJ2-5, with TRBD2 matching 7 bases. Trimming took 5 bases from V and 2 from J; bases not matched to a gene: 5. Per germline, CDR1 SGHAT and CDR2 FQNNGV. The CDR3 totals 14 residues. CDR3 protein: CASSPGLIQETQYF. CDR3 DNA: TGTGCCAGCAGCCCGGGACTAATACAAGAGACCCAGTACTTC.

This clonotype turned up a few times. The chain employs TRBV5-1 and TRBJ1-2, with D possibly TRBD1 on 6 matching bases. The germline V gene has CDR1 SGHRS and CDR2 YFSETQ. There are 16 residues in the CDR3. V was clipped by 4 bases and J by 1 base, with 17 bases between them. The CDR3 loop reads CASSEEGRGHNYGYTF. CDR3 nucleotide sequence: TGCGCCAGCAGCGAAGAGGGCAGGGGACATAACTATGGCTACACCTTC.

The rearrangement joins TRBV5-1 to TRBJ2-5; D ambiguous. The germline V gene encodes CDR1 SGHRS and CDR2 YFSETQ. The CDR3 runs to 14 residues. Trimming removed 8 bases at V and 1 base at J, with 15 bases between. CDR3 in amino acids: CASPEGLGQETQYF. CDR3 nucleotide sequence: TGCGCCAGTCCCGAAGGGTTGGGCCAAGAGACCCAGTACTTC.

The chain joins TRBV20-1 to TRBJ1-4; D is possibly TRBD1 (5 bases). Germline values: CDR1 DFQATT, CDR2 SNEGSKA (reference sequence). The CDR3 is made up of 21 amino acids. Deletions cut 6 bases from V and 0 bases from J, with 32 bases between. CDR3 DNA: TGCAGTGCCCATCCAATTTTATCCGGGACCCGACATCTTGCAACTAATGAAAAACTGTTTTTT. It translates to CSAHPILSGTRHLATNEKLFF.

This clonotype has just a few counts. The V and J genes are TRBV7-2 and TRBJ1-6, with 8 bases aligning to TRBD1. CDR3 length equals 14 residues. The V segment lost 4 bases and the J segment 10 bases; nucleotides outside the gene matches: 6. The germline gives CDR1 SGHTA, CDR2 FQGNSA. CDR3 amino acids: CASSSRQGMSPLHF. In DNA form, the CDR3 reads TGTGCCAGCAGCTCCCGACAGGGGATGTCACCCCTCCACTTT.

This clonotype was counted at least ten times. The chain joins TRBV7-2 to TRBJ1-2; no firm D call. Per the germline V gene, CDR1 is SGHTA and CDR2 is FQGNSA. Trimming took 6 bases from V and 4 from J, leaving 9 bases between them. CDR3 size: 12 residues. The CDR3 region is CASSEDGYGYTF. The CDR3 nucleotides read TGTGCCAGCAGTGAAGACGGCTATGGCTACACCTTC.

This clonotype was seen only a few times. The V call is TRBV4-3, the J call TRBJ1-1; D remains ambiguous. Trimming shortened V by 1 base and J by 1 base, and 7 bases separated the two germline ends. Germline V gene sequence: CDR1 LGHNA, CDR2 YSLEER. This CDR3 has 14 amino acids. The CDR3 is CASSQGEGNTEAFF. In nucleotides, the CDR3 is TGCGCCAGCAGCCAAGGGGAGGGGAACACTGAAGCTTTCTTT.

Remarks on this clonotype: Since a much larger clone is just one base distant, this may be a read error. The chain employs TRBV6-6 and TRBJ1-2; D not certain. CDR3 length: 15 residues. V was cut by 7 bases and J by 4 bases, with 19 bases left in between. The V gene's germline CDR1 is MNHNY and CDR2 SVGAGI (reference sequence). The CDR3 sequence is CASMGAGPRFYGYTF. CDR3 DNA: TGTGCCAGCATGGGAGCCGGGCCTCGCTTCTATGGCTACACCTTC.

In this sample, this clonotype turned up many times. Sequence at one end of the junction differs from germline and may be a read error. The J gene is TRBJ2-5, the V gene TRBV5-1; D is uncertain. CDR1 and CDR2 (germline): SGHRS, YFSETQ. This CDR3 has 13 amino acids. CDR3 residues: CASSLAQQETQYF. In nucleotides, the CDR3 is TGTGCCAGCAGCTTAGCCCAGCAAGAGACCCAGTACTTC.